Listed here is a single TCR beta chain. Some clones are missing from TCRdb's copy, which holds only in-frame ones; the method was immunoSEQ multiplex PCR. The data contain 120,000 or so clones, about 79% of them singletons. These data originate in a study of blood T cell repertoires in COVID-19. From germline, CDR1 is KGHSH and CDR2 LQKENI. Trimming took 6 bases from V and 5 from J; bases not matched to a gene: 9. CDR3 length: 15 amino acids. This clonotype originated in a man aged 65 to 85 with acute or convalescent COVID-19. The chain links TRBV18 to TRBJ2-7, with 11 bases aligning to TRBD2. Sequencing was performed on peripheral blood. The CDR3 region is CASSIGLAGRDEQYF. CDR3 bases: TGTGCCAGCTCCATCGGACTAGCGGGTCGGGACGAGCAGTACTTC.